This T cell receptor (beta chain) derives from a study of PD-1 blockade in classical Hodgkin lymphoma. Looking at the study overall: Nivolumab was administered to patients intravenously at 3 mg/kg every 2 weeks. Whole-study results and caveats: Some patients began nivolumab under 1 year after ASCT. These patients were excluded from later analyses.

Repertoires were generated with immunoSEQ multiplex PCR, while TCRdb's copy carries only in-frame clones and drops some. Here the sample spans approximately 19,000 clones, about 87% being singletons. V lost 8 bases to trimming and J lost 0 bases, with 14 bases between them. This CDR3 contains 15 residues. Germline loops: CDR1 MNHEY, CDR2 SVGAGI. Sample time point: cycle 4 day 1 (C4D1), after five to seven weeks of nivolumab. Every single patient, without exception, relapsed after autologous stem cell transplantation, and brentuximab vedotin exposure varied. Magnetic negative selection isolated CD8+ T cells from thawed PBMCs. About this clone: Its target is not known. Other DNA sequences from this sample encode an identical CDR3 as well.

The sequencing here drew on CD8+ T cells from blood, taken before the fourth cycle of nivolumab. V is TRBV6-5 and J is TRBJ1-5; D call uncertain. This TCR came from a human donor with classical Hodgkin lymphoma. CDR3 nucleotide sequence: TGTGCCAGCCGCCCAGTTAGGGCTAGCAATCAGCCCCAGCATTTT. Translation gives CASRPVRASNQPQHF.